The clone carrying this T cell receptor beta chain appeared a single time. Its specificity is not known. This CDR3 region has 15 residues. V lost 2 bases and J lost 2, with 12 bases in between. The germline gives CDR1 MNHNS, CDR2 SASEGT. The protocol was immunoSEQ multiplex PCR, while the TCRdb copy is restricted to in-frame clones and leaves out a portion. The sample consists of 55,000 to 60,000 clones, 93% of them appearing once. This entry belongs to a study of OX40 agonist ivuxolimab in advanced cancers. Study results and caveats: Low normalized T-cell clonal expansion was additionally recorded for some nonresponders. Circulating CD4+ and CD8+ T cells showed clonal expansion by week 6 at 0.1 to 3.0 mg/kg. In CD8+ T cells, expanded clones were on average more numerous than in CD4+.

The sample in question was CD4+ or CD8+ T cells sorted from blood, obtained in a trial of the OX40 agonist ivuxolimab. The chain carries TRBV6-1 and TRBJ1-1, with D perhaps TRBD1 (5 bases). The TCR originated in an adult with an advanced solid tumor such as melanoma, head and neck, liver or kidney cancer. In DNA form, the CDR3 reads TGTGCCAGCAGTGAATTGGGGCAGATTAACACTGAAGCTTTCTTT. Protein: CASSELGQINTEAFF.